The 21 T cell receptor beta chains presented below share a single source sample, sequenced in a study of shared clonotypes between healthy human individuals. Sequencing used immunoSEQ multiplex PCR; TCRdb keeps in-frame clones, though not all of them. The sample carries about 1.5 million clones, under 99% recorded once. The sequenced sample was naive CD4+ T cells sorted from blood. As for subset: CD45RA+ positively selected. Source of these receptors: a man aged 30-40 years in good health.

V and J are TRBV7-2 and TRBJ1-5, with 8 nucleotides matching TRBD1. Trimming took 7 bases from V and 4 from J; bases not matched to a gene: 9. The CDR3 loop spans 15 amino acids. Germline CDR1 is SGHTA and CDR2 is FQGNSA. The CDR3: CASTPGGTGNQPQHF. CDR3 sequence (DNA): TGTGCCAGCACCCCAGGCGGGACAGGAAATCAGCCCCAGCATTTT.

This rearrangement joins TRBV19 to TRBJ2-2, with 8 bases fitting TRBD1. V lost 4 bases to trimming and J lost 8 bases; unmatched junction nucleotides: 12. Germline assignment: CDR1 LNHDA and CDR2 SQIVND (reference sequence). This CDR3 has 16 residues. Here the CDR3 DNA reads TGTGCCAGTAGTACTCGACAGGGGTGGGCCGTAGGGGAGCTGTTTTTT. Encoded protein: CASSTRQGWAVGELFF.

This clone has a single count. The chain is built from TRBV6-5 and TRBJ2-5; 7 bases map to TRBD2. The germline CDR1 and CDR2 sequences are MNHEY and SVGAGI. The J segment lost 4 bases and the V segment lost 6 bases, leaving 8 bases of the junction unmatched. This CDR3 contains 14 residues. The CDR3, as DNA: TGTGCCAGCAGGCGGGAGTTCTGGGTAGAGACCCAGTACTTC. Its translation is CASRREFWVETQYF.

The chain combines TRBV29-1 with TRBJ2-1; D not resolved. Deletions cut 7 bases from V and 15 bases from J, with 22 bases between. Germline values: CDR1 SQVTM, CDR2 ANQGSEA. There are 12 residues in the CDR3. The CDR3 region has the DNA TGCAGCGCCCGTGGAGAGAGACCTTCGCCGTTCTTC. It is translated as CSARGERPSPFF.

The rearrangement joins TRBV6-5 to TRBJ1-1; 7 positions agree with TRBD1. Losses at the gene ends were 2 bases for V and 4 bases for J; bases not matched to a gene: 4. This CDR3 has 14 residues. Germline V CDR1 and CDR2: MNHEY, SVGAGI. The CDR3, as DNA: TGTGCCAGCAGTTACATCGACAGGGTCACTGAAGCTTTCTTT. This gives the protein CASSYIDRVTEAFF.

This rearrangement joins TRBV10-3 to TRBJ2-7; D is perhaps TRBD1 (6 bases). Deletions cut 10 bases from V and 2 bases from J, with 12 bases between. The length of the CDR3 is 12 residues. Germline CDR1 is ENHRY and CDR2 is SYGVKD. DNA for the CDR3: TGTGCCACCGCGGACAGCACCTACGAGCAGTACTTC. As protein: CATADSTYEQYF.

J is TRBJ2-2 and V is TRBV10-3; D unclear. Germline V gene lookup returns CDR1 ENHRY and CDR2 SYGVKD. V was pared by 10 bases and J by 0 bases, with 15 bases between. The CDR3 covers 15 residues. CDR3 sequence: CATSTKGANTGELFF. The CDR3 nucleotides are TGTGCCACCTCGACAAAGGGCGCGAACACCGGGGAGCTGTTTTTT.

J is TRBJ1-5 and V is TRBV10-3; tentatively, D is TRBD1 (6 bases). CDR1 and CDR2 (germline): ENHRY, SYGVKD. The CDR3 totals 16 residues. The V and J ends lost 2 bases and 1 base respectively, with 12 bases between them. CDR3 amino acids: CAISEQWGASNQPQHF. In DNA, the CDR3 is TGTGCCATCAGTGAGCAGTGGGGGGCGAGCAATCAGCCCCAGCATTTT.

The chain links TRBV5-1 to TRBJ2-3, with D tentatively TRBD1 or TRBD2 (5 bases each). The germline gives CDR1 SGHRS, CDR2 YFSETQ. The length of the CDR3 is 16 residues. Trimming shortened V by 0 bases and J by 4 bases, and 15 bases separated the two germline ends. The chain's CDR3 is CASSLVAAGRPDTQYF. CDR3 DNA sequence: TGCGCCAGCAGCTTGGTGGCGGCAGGGAGACCAGATACGCAGTATTTT.

The CDR3 spells CASSSINGGFYEQYF. The DNA of the CDR3 is TGTGCCAGCTCATCAATAAATGGGGGTTTCTACGAGCAGTACTTC. This chain uses TRBV18 with TRBJ2-7; D could derive from TRBD1 or TRBD2 (5 bases each). CDR3 size: 15 residues. V was clipped by 5 bases and J by 3 bases, with 17 bases between them. The germline V gene has CDR1 KGHSH and CDR2 LQKENI.

This rearrangement joins TRBV5-6 to TRBJ2-1, with unresolved D. Germline V gene sequence: CDR1 SGHDT, CDR2 YYEEEE. V was trimmed by 4 bases and J by 6 bases, leaving 11 bases between them. The length of the CDR3 is 13 residues. The CDR3 nucleotides read TGTGCCAGCAGCCCGACCGGGTTCAATGAGCAGTTCTTC. Encoded protein: CASSPTGFNEQFF.

This chain uses TRBV7-6 with TRBJ2-7; no firm D call. CDR1 is SGHVS, CDR2 FNYEAQ, per germline. V was shortened by 1 base and J by 4 bases, with 8 bases between the two germline ends. This CDR3 is 13 amino acids long. CDR3 DNA: TGTGCCAGCAGCTTAGTCGGAAAATACGAGCAGTACTTC. This translates into CASSLVGKYEQYF.

The rearrangement links TRBV7-2 to TRBJ2-1; TRBD1 aligns across 7 bases. The V gene's germline CDR1 is SGHTA and CDR2 FQGNSA. This CDR3 region has 15 residues. The ends lost 6 bases at V and 4 bases at J; junction bases unmatched: 9. The CDR3 region has the DNA TGTGCCAGCAGACCCTCTCGGGACAGTTACAATGAGCAGTTCTTC. As protein: CASRPSRDSYNEQFF.

CDR3 sequence (DNA): TGTGCCAGCAGGGTTTGGTCCGGCAATGAGCAGTTCTTC. It translates to CASRVWSGNEQFF. V and J are TRBV5-4 and TRBJ2-1; no reliable D call. CDR3 size: 13 residues. Germline V CDR1 and CDR2: SGHNT, YYREEE (reference sequence). Trimming cost V 5 bases and J 6 bases, with 12 bases left between them.

Points on this clone: Other DNA sequences of this sample code for an identical CDR3. This rearrangement joins TRBV5-4 to TRBJ2-7, with 9 bases lining up with TRBD1. Unmatched junction bases numbered 6, after V lost 2 bases and J lost 6 bases. The germline V gene has CDR1 SGHNT and CDR2 YYREEE (reference sequence). The CDR3 runs to 14 residues. In DNA form, the CDR3 reads TGTGCCAGCAGCTTAGAGGGACAGGGTTCCGAGCAGTACTTC. The encoded protein is CASSLEGQGSEQYF.

As to this clone: The identical CDR3 is also encoded by other nucleotide sequences in the sample. The rearrangement links TRBV9 to TRBJ2-2, with D perhaps TRBD2 (6 bases). This CDR3 is 15 amino acids long. Trimming cost V 4 bases and J 3 bases, with 13 bases left between them. Germline loops: CDR1 SGDLS, CDR2 YYNGEE. The CDR3 coding sequence is TGTGCCAGCAGCCTCCTATCGGGAGACACCGGGGAGCTGTTTTTT. Translated, it gives CASSLLSGDTGELFF.

The chain is built from TRBV6-6 and TRBJ2-7, with 9 bases identical to TRBD1. V was clipped by 5 bases and J by 3 bases; unmatched bases: 8. The CDR3 runs 15 residues. Germline loops: CDR1 MNHNY, CDR2 SVGAGI (reference sequence). CDR3 protein: CASSDPGQGVYEQYF. In DNA, the CDR3 is TGTGCCAGCAGTGATCCGGGACAGGGAGTCTACGAGCAGTACTTC.

V usage is TRBV27 and J usage is TRBJ2-1; 8 positions match TRBD1. The germline CDR1 and CDR2 sequences are MNHEY and SMNVEV (reference sequence). This CDR3 region has 16 residues. Germline trimming cut 5 bases from V and 0 bases from J; bases unmatched to any gene: 6. The CDR3 coding sequence is TGTGCCAGCAGTGGACGGGACAGGAGCTCCTACAATGAGCAGTTCTTC. Encoded protein: CASSGRDRSSYNEQFF.

This clone appeared once. The CDR3 spells CASSFLSLSEQFF. CDR3 nucleotide sequence: TGTGCCAGCAGCTTCCTTTCCTTGAGTGAGCAGTTCTTC. The chain combines TRBV5-6 with TRBJ2-1; D call uncertain. This CDR3 region has 13 residues. CDR1 is SGHDT and CDR2 is YYEEEE in the germline V gene. Trimming removed 2 bases from V and 9 bases from J, with 12 bases in between. Variable domain in full (rest from reference TRBV5-6 and TRBJ2-1): DAGVTQSPTHLIKTRGQQVTLRCSPKSGHDTVSWYQQALGQGPQFIFQYYEEEERQRGNFPDRFSGHQFPNYSSELNVNALLLGDSALYLCASSFLSLSEQFFGPGTRLTVL.

This chain connects TRBV18 to TRBJ2-1; 16 bases agree with TRBD2. The CDR3 extends over 20 amino acids. Germline loops: CDR1 KGHSH, CDR2 LQKENI. The V and J ends lost 1 base and 7 bases, in that order; junction bases with no gene match: 13. For the CDR3, the DNA is TGTGCCAGCTCACCACTAGGGACTAGCGGGAGGGGACCAATCGGTAATGAGCAGTTCTTC. Amino acid sequence: CASSPLGTSGRGPIGNEQFF.

The gene calls are TRBV7-8 and TRBJ2-7; D is unresolved. Trimming removed 2 bases at V and 6 bases at J, with 11 bases between. Germline CDR1 is SGHVS and CDR2 is FQNEAQ. This CDR3 comprises 13 residues. The CDR3 DNA reads as TGTGCCAGCAGCTTAAGGCTTCGGAGCGAGCAGTACTTC. Its translation: CASSLRLRSEQYF.